This T cell receptor (beta chain) was captured in a study of regulatory T cells in long-lasting Graves disease. The time point here: persistent/refractory GD, antithyroid drugs over 5 years with positive TRAb. Generation of the TCR library employed RNA extracted from PBMCs. The patients were enrolled through endocrinology in Xi'an, China. Germline CDR1 SEHNR, CDR2 FQNEAQ (reference sequence). V was pared by 5 bases and J by 5 bases, with 21 bases between. The CDR3 has 16 amino acids. General study points: Accuracy was perhaps lowered by the small sample size.

This clonotype has only a few counts. Its specificity is unknown. The TCR beta library used iRepertoire HTBI primers with Arm-PCR amplification of CDR3. Each CDR3 protein is one row after TCRdb ran MiXCR on the multiplex PCR reads. The sample records about 310,000 distinct CDR3 sequences, under 25% being singletons. The gene calls are TRBV7-9 and TRBJ1-2; maybe TRBD1 (6 bases). The sequence was obtained from a female donor with Graves disease. This specimen consisted of peripheral blood mononuclear cells (PBMCs), obtained when the disease was refractory, from a patient treated with antithyroid drugs. The CDR3 sequence: CASSHSAGGRGYGYTF. CDR3 nucleotides: TGTGCCAGCAGCCACTCTGCGGGGGGGCGAGGTTATGGCTACACCTTC.